This TCR beta chain was obtained from a study of beta chain features in type 1 diabetes. General observations from the study: Researchers caution that PCR might favor shorter templates, equally among patients and controls. In all four CD4+ subsets, TCRB CDR3 length was significantly, moderately reduced in type 1 diabetes.

Donors contributed one heparinised blood draw apiece, averaging approximately 0.12 L. Germline assignment: CDR1 SGHNT and CDR2 YYREEE (reference sequence). The CDR3 has 16 residues. The V gene end was trimmed by 4 bases and the J gene end by 8 bases; junction bases not matched to a gene: 12. Worth noting for this clone: Its antigen is not known.

All of the isolated RNA was reverse transcribed, so expressed TCRB transcripts were sequenced. Generated by immunoSEQ multiplex PCR, the TCRdb table keeps only in-frame clones and is missing some. The sample includes about 150,000 clones, around 8% of them seen just once. The rearrangement joins TRBV5-4 to TRBJ1-4, with 9 nucleotides matching TRBD1. The receptor's source is a woman between 35 and 50 years old with type 1 diabetes. Sequencing was performed on central memory CD4+ T cells from blood. CDR3 sequence: CASSLDRGKPYEKLFF. The CDR3 bases are TGTGCCAGCAGCCTGGACAGGGGCAAACCCTACGAAAAACTGTTTTTT.